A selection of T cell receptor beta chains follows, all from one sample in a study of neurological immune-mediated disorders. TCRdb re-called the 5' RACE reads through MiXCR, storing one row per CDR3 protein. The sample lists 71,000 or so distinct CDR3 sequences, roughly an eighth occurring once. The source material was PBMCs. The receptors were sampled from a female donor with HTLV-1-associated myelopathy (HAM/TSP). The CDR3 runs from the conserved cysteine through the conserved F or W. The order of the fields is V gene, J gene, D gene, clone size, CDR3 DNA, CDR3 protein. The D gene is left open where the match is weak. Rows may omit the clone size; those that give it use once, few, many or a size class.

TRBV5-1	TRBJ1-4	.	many	TGCGCCAGCAGCGATACCACGGGTGGAAGGGAAAAACTGTTTTTT	CASSDTTGGREKLFF
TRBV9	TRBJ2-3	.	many	TGTGCCAGCAGCGTACGTGGGGGTAGCACAGATACGCAGTATTTT	CASSVRGGSTDTQYF
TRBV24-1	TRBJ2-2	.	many	TGTGCCACCAGTGATTTGGGAGCGAACACCGGGGAGCTGTTTTTT	CATSDLGANTGELFF
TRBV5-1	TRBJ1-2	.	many	TGCGCCAGCAGCTTGGTACCGAAATATGGCTACACCTTC	CASSLVPKYGYTF
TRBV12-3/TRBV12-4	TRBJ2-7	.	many	TGTGCCAGCAGTTTAAATGAAGGCCACGAGCAGTACTTC	CASSLNEGHEQYF
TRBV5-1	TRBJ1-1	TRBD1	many	TGCGCCAGCAGCCCCGGACAGGGGTTAAACACTGAAGCTTTCTTT	CASSPGQGLNTEAFF
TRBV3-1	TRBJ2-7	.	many	TGTGCCAGCAGCCATCTCGGACTGAAGGAGCAGTACTTC	CASSHLGLKEQYF
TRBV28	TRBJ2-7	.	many	TGTGCCACCTCGGACAGAACCTACGAGCAGTACTTC	CATSDRTYEQYF
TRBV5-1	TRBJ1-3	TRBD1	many	TGCGCCAGCACCGAGGGGACAGCTGGAAACACCATATATTTT	CASTEGTAGNTIYF
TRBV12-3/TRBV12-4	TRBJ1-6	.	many	TGTGCCAGCAGTTTGGGGACCCCTCGTGGAAATTCACCCCTCCACTTT	CASSLGTPRGNSPLHF
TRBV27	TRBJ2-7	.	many	TGTGCCAGCAGAACAGGGTTTGGCGAGCAGTACTTC	CASRTGFGEQYF
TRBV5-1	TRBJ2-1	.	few	TGCGCCAGCAGCTTGAAAATGGACGGCTCCTACAATGAGCAGTTCTTC	CASSLKMDGSYNEQFF
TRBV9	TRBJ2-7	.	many	TGTGCCAGCAGCGGGGGGGCTACCCTCGGCGAGCAGTACTTC	CASSGGATLGEQYF
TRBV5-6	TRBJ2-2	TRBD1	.	TGTGTCAGCAGCCCCTATTACAGGGGGAACACCGGGGAGCTATTTTTT	CVSSPYYRGNTGELFF
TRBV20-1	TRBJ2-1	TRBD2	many	TGCAGTGCTCCCAAAGCGGGGGGAATCGGTGAGCAGTTCTTC	CSAPKAGGIGEQFF
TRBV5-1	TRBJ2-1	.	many	TGCGCCAGCAGCTTGACCCCAGGGAAGGAGCAGTTCTTC	CASSLTPGKEQFF
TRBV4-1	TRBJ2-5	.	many	TGCGCCAGCAGCCAAGACCCTTGGGGGGTAGGGGAGACCCAGTACTTC	CASSQDPWGVGETQYF
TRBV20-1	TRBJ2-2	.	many	TGCAGTGCTAGGCCCTCTAACACCGGGGAGCTGTTTTTT	CSARPSNTGELFF
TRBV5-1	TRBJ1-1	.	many	TGCGCCAGCAGCTTCGCGGGGCCGAACACTGAAGCTTTCTTT	CASSFAGPNTEAFF
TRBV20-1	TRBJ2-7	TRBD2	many	TGCAGTGCTCCGGGACTAGCGAACTACGAGCAGTACTTC	CSAPGLANYEQYF
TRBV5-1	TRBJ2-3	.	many	TGCGCCAGCAGCTCGCCGTCAGATACGCAGTATTTT	CASSSPSDTQYF
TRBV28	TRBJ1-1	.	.	TGTGTCAGTAGTTTAGTCGGGGCGGATGAAGCTTTCTTT	CVSSLVGADEAFF
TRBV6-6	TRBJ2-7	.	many	TGTGCCAGCAGTTACGCGGGCTACGAGCAGTACTTC	CASSYAGYEQYF
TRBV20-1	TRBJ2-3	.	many	TGCAGTGCTAGAGATTGGCGCGACACGCAGTATTTT	CSARDWRDTQYF
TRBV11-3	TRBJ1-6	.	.	TGTGCCAGCAGTCTCCTTTCCTTTGCGGGGAACAATAATTCACCCCTCCACTTT	CASSLLSFAGNNNSPLHF
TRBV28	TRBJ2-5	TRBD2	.	TGTGCCAGCAGTTATGGACTAGCTGGTAATTTCACGGTAAACCCAGAGACCCAGTACTTC	CASSYGLAGNFTVNPETQYF
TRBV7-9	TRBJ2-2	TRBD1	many	TGTGCCAGCAGCAGGCCTTTTGGACAGGGGTATTCCGGGGAGCTGTTTTTT	CASSRPFGQGYSGELFF
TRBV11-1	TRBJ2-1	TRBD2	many	TGTGCCAGCAGCACTGCTAGCGGGGGGACCTACAATGAGCAGTTCTTC	CASSTASGGTYNEQFF
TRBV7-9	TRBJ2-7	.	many	TGTGCCAGCAGCTTAACCTACGAGCAGTACTTC	CASSLTYEQYF
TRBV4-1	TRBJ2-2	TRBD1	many	TGCGCCAGCAGCCCTATAGGACAGGGCAACACCGGGGAGCTGTTTTTT	CASSPIGQGNTGELFF
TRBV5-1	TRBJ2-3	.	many	TGCGCCAGCAGTGGGCGGGCAGTTTTTACGGCAGATACGCAGTATTTT	CASSGRAVFTADTQYF
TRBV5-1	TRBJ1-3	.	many	TGCGCCAGCAGCTTGGAGGGGAGCTCTGGAAACACCATATATTTT	CASSLEGSSGNTIYF
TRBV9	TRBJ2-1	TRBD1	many	TGTGCCAGCACAGAGAGGACAGGGGCCAATGAGCAGTTCTTC	CASTERTGANEQFF
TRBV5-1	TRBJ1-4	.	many	TGCGCCAGCAGCTTGGGCGCAGGGCAGGAGAATGAAAAACTGTTTTTT	CASSLGAGQENEKLFF
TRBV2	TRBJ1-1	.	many	TGTGCCAGCCGGGGATTGAGGAACACTGAAGCTTTCTTT	CASRGLRNTEAFF
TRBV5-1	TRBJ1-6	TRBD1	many	TGCGCCAGCAGCGTGGGACAGCCTAATTCACCCCTCCACTTT	CASSVGQPNSPLHF
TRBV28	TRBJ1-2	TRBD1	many	TGTGCCAGCACTTCGGTGACAGGGCCCTATGGCTACACCTTC	CASTSVTGPYGYTF
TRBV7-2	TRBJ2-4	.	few	TGTGCCAGCAGCTTAACTTGGAAAAACATTCAGTACTTC	CASSLTWKNIQYF
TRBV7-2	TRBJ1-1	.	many	TGTGCCAGCAGCTTAAGTCGGACTGAAGCTTTCTTT	CASSLSRTEAFF
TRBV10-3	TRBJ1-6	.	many	TGTGCCATTGTGGCAGCCCTCAATTCACCCCTCCACTTT	CAIVAALNSPLHF
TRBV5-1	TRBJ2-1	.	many	TGCGCCAGCAGCGGGGGGTCTGGGGGCAATGAGCAGTTCTTC	CASSGGSGGNEQFF
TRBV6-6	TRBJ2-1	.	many	TGTGCCAGCAGTTACTACGGTGAGCAGTTCTTC	CASSYYGEQFF
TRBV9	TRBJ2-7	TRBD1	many	TGTGCCAGCAGCGTAGACACAGGGGAGACCTACGAGCAGTACTTC	CASSVDTGETYEQYF
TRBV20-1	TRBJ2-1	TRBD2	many	TGCAGTGCTAGGTCTATAGCGGGGGGTATCTACAATGAGCAGTTCTTC	CSARSIAGGIYNEQFF
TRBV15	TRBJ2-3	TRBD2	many	TGTGCTACCAGCAGAGATAGCGGGGGCCAAACAGATACGCAGTATTTT	CATSRDSGGQTDTQYF
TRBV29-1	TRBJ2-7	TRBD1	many	TGCAGCGTTCAGACAGGGGACACGAACGAGCAGTACTTC	CSVQTGDTNEQYF
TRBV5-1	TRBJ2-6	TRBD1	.	TGCGCCAGCAGCTCAAACCACCGGGACAGGGGAAGCTCTGGGGCCAACTTCCTGACTTTC	CASSSNHRDRGSSGANFLTF
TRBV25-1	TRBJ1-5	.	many	TGTGCCAGCAGTGAATCCACAGGGAACCCTAAGCCCCAGCATTTT	CASSESTGNPKPQHF
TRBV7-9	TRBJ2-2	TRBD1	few	TGTGCCAGCAGCTTAACAATCGGACAGGTCGCGAACACCGGGGAGCTGTTTTTT	CASSLTIGQVANTGELFF
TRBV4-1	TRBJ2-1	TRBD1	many	TGCGCCAGCAGCCCCGGACAGGGGGGCGATGAGCAGTTCTTC	CASSPGQGGDEQFF
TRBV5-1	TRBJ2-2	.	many	TGCGCCAGCAGCTTGGCCGCAGGGAACACCGGGGAGCTGTTTTTT	CASSLAAGNTGELFF
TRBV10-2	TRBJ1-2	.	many	TGCGCCAGCAAGCAGGGGCTCATTCCCTATGGCTACACCTTC	CASKQGLIPYGYTF
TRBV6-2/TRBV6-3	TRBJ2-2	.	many	TGTGCCAGCAGTTTTTACGCGAACACCGGGGAGCTGTTTTTT	CASSFYANTGELFF
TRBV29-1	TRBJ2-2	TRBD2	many	TGCAGCGCCGTTAATCGGGGAGCGGGGGTCCGAGGCGGGGAGCTGTTTTTT	CSAVNRGAGVRGGELFF
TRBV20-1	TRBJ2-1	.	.	TGCAGTGCTAGGACAGGAGGGGATGAGCAGTTCTTC	CSARTGGDEQFF
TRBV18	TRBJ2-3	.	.	TGTGCCATCCGATCACAGCGGACTAGCACAGATACGCAGTATTTT	CAIRSQRTSTDTQYF
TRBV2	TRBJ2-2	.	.	TGTGCCAGCAGGACCTCGAACATCGGGGAACTGTTTTTT	CASRTSNIGELFF
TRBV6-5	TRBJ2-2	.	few	TGTGCCAGCAGTTACTCGAGGACGGGGAAAGGGGAGCTGTTTTTT	CASSYSRTGKGELFF
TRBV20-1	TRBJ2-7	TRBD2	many	TGCAGTGCCTATATCGCGACTAGCGGGAGTCTTAAGTACGAGCAGTACTTC	CSAYIATSGSLKYEQYF
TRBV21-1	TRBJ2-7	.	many	TGTGCCAGCAGCAAAGAGGGCTACTGGGTAGGCTACGAGCAGTACTTC	CASSKEGYWVGYEQYF